This T cell receptor beta chain was sequenced in a study of identical twins (TCRdb year 2016). In the study overall: To test whether fetal clonotypes persist, this study deep-sequenced TCR alpha and beta repertoires from monozygotic twins, from unrelated adults of various ages, and from cord blood. Replicate twin experiments were performed at different times using different library preparation protocols to rule out contamination. The full study reports these points: In monozygotic twins, recombination models systematically underestimated out-of-frame TCR alpha sharing, but the models matched the sharing seen between unrelated individuals. Conclusions relied on cross-sectional statistical analysis, since the same donors could not be followed over many years. Compared with coincidental sharing between unrelated individuals, out-of-frame TCR alpha sequences shared between twins showed an excess of sequences with low generation probability. Invariant T cells such as MAIT and iNKT could partly confound zero-insertion analyses, although diverse VJ usage argued against such confounding for most clonotypes. A weaker excess of twin sharing was found in beta out-of-frame sequences because the signal-to-noise ratio was lowered by fewer shared sequences. Fewer insertions were carried by abundant cord blood beta clonotypes; a weaker similar trend was observed in young adult naive repertoires, while no such trend was observed in memory repertoires.

V loses 5 bases, J loses 7 bases, and the germline ends lie 15 bases apart. From a lookup of the germline V gene (reference sequence), CDR1 and CDR2 are SEHNR and FQNEAQ. From the cysteine up to the phenylalanine, the CDR3 has a length of 14 residues. Of the read, only the CDR3 DNA is kept; its 42 bases are in frame from base 1. Library preparation used 5' RACE. The data were produced on an Illumina HiSeq 2000. Template switching added a universal primer binding site, and the final cDNA carried a unique molecular identifier that allowed TCR cDNA molecules to be counted accurately. Specific primers in the conserved constant-segment region were used to synthesize first-strand cDNA for the TCR alpha and beta chains. To control for contamination, every cDNA library carried two barcodes: a SMART-Mk sample barcode plus Illumina barcodes. TruSeq adapter sequences, together with Illumina sample barcodes, were added in two successive PCR steps. TCR alpha and beta cDNA libraries were sequenced on the Illumina HiSeq platform with custom primers. The paper's processing steps were these. Unique molecular identifiers were extracted from raw reads with MiGEC, and CDR3 positions were determined with MiXCR. Recombination models were inferred per individual with the repgenHMM and IGoR tools using an EM algorithm. The tcR package in R was used for shared clonotype analysis, with sharing normalized by the product of cloneset sizes. To study raw recombination without the effects of thymic and clonal selection, out-of-frame nonproductive sequences were analyzed. TCRdb trimmed the raw reads at Q25, called clones with MiXCR and kept productive beta chains. Here each entry gathers all rows of one CDR3 protein and keeps the most common genes and DNA. V and J calls and clone size were set by TCRdb, not the authors. This sample lists 200,000 to 250,000 distinct CDR3 sequences; over 5.5% were detected once. The ten biggest clones cover just over 14% of the sample.

Only a few counts were recorded for this clonotype. Its antigen target is currently unknown. One base away there is no much larger clone; base qualities are not given. Only healthy Caucasian donors were included. The twin cohort comprised three pairs of female monozygotic twins, all aged roughly 18 to 29 years. Positive isolation kits from Invitrogen were used to isolate CD4+ and CD8+ T cell populations. The sample was also linked to a second study, of T cells expressing NK-cell markers. Taken from the second paper: Fewer than ten donors provided sorted CD3+CD56+NKG2C+, CD3+CD56+NKG2C- and CD3+CD56-NKG2C+ T-cell subsets, whose TCR beta-chain repertoires were profiled. Of the eight sequenced donors, seven were found to be HCMV-seropositive and one was found to be HCMV-seronegative. To restrict sorting to alphabetaTCR-expressing T cells, an anti-gammadeltaTCR antibody was added in several experiments. For six donors, the dominant CD3+CD56+NKG2C+ clonotypes were among the top 10 CD8+ clonotypes and accounted for about 1.0-7.5% of CD8+ T cells. Those dominant clonotypes were again the most abundant among CD3+CD56-NKG2C+ cells in a few donors, at roughly 25-65%. Whether the expanded NKG2C-expressing T cell clones were specific for HCMV antigens remained unclear. The study sequenced eight donors, all healthy volunteers chosen at random: three men and five women. HCMV-specific IgG was detected in serum with a commercial ELISA kit to determine HCMV serostatus. Reads were demultiplexed and grouped by UMI with MIGEC, and clonotypes were assembled and quantified with MiTCR. Only TCR cDNA sequences supported by at least two reads were kept to exclude erroneous sequences. The tcR package was used for downstream repertoire analysis, and clonotypes were matched between fractions using CDR3 nucleotide sequence together with V segment. Antigen specificity was annotated against VDJdb with VDJmatch, allowing one amino acid substitution in CDR3.

Sequencing input: CD8+ T cells sorted from blood. The chain was built from TRBV7-9 and TRBJ2-4, with a tentative D gene TRBD1 over 5 matching bases. The origin of this receptor is a woman aged 18 to 35 in good health. The CDR3 region reads CASSPATGSNIQYF. The DNA reads TGTGCCAGCAGCCCGGCCACAGGTTCCAACATTCAGTACTTC.